This T cell receptor (beta chain) was profiled in a study of blood T cell repertoires in COVID-19. Study overall: Material from acute and convalescent COVID-19 was sourced from the United States, Italy and Spain. Sample material is recorded as cDNA or gDNA derived from T cells, B-cell-depleted T cells, or PBMCs.

In the original workflow: For nucleated cells, counts were estimated from reference gene primer amplification. Assay: immunoSEQ multiplex PCR; the TCRdb copy retains only in-frame clones and omits some. The V and J calls and clone size are taken from that table; D and trimming were inferred from the DNA. The sample records a few thousand clones, almost 75% being singletons. Germline CDR1 LNHNV, CDR2 YYDKDF (reference sequence). Trimming left V 1 base short and J 5 bases short, with 6 bases between. The CDR3 has 13 amino acids. Input material: peripheral blood. The V and J genes are TRBV15 and TRBJ1-5; D gene ambiguous. The receptor's source is a human donor in a cohort sampled during active COVID-19. The CDR3 spells CATSRVGDQPQHF. CDR3 nucleotides: TGTGCCACCAGCAGAGTCGGGGATCAGCCCCAGCATTTT.